This TCR beta chain was identified during a study of T cell responses to AZD1222 COVID-19 vaccine. General observations from the study: Spike-specific TCR depth and breadth grew after two AZD1222 doses. Donors were mostly white British, more females; clonal diversity possibly underestimated.

Clones were sequenced by immunoSEQ multiplex PCR, and TCRdb holds only the in-frame ones, with some missing. This sample has around 100,000 clones; 70% to 90% occur once, and the top ten carry 5% to 6.5%. The table lists this clone with a few counts. What it binds is unknown. The CDR3 runs to 14 residues. Trimming removed 2 bases at V and 7 bases at J, with 15 bases between. Germline V CDR1 and CDR2: SGHDT, YYEEEE. This material consisted of peripheral blood, taken on day 0 of AZD1222 vaccination. The V call is TRBV5-6, the J call TRBJ1-2, with D possibly matching TRBD1 (5 bases). The receptor was derived from an adult in good health. The DNA for the CDR3 is TGTGCCAGCAGCTTATCTGGGGCAATGGGTGGCTACACCTTC. Its protein product is CASSLSGAMGGYTF.